This T cell receptor beta chain was captured in a study of post-analysis software for immune sequencing data. Study in general: Secondary progressive, relapsing-remitting and progressive-relapsing multiple sclerosis were among the included disease courses.

Built from TCR beta cDNA, the libraries had unique molecular identifiers in them. TCRdb analysed the PCR reads with MiXCR anew, one entry per CDR3 protein. Altogether some 450,000 distinct CDR3 sequences are present, 40% to 55% being singletons, with the ten largest covering 12%. Germline-derived CDR1 and CDR2 are SGHVS and FQNEAQ. V was cut by 5 bases and J by 4 bases, with 17 bases left in between. The CDR3 runs to 15 residues. With regard to this clonotype: Its antigen is currently unknown.

Study findings and constraints: Strong same-batch co-clustering of samples appeared with F measure clustering. With TRBV5-6, TRBV5-1 and TRBV20-1 included, 5 or 6 TRBV segments were more frequent in patients than in controls.

Sequences were obtained from blood. The clonotype comes from a girl between 10 and 17 years old with multiple sclerosis. This chain joins TRBV7-8 and TRBJ2-5; D gene unclear. CDR3 sequence reads: CASSPTDLGPETQYF. Written as DNA, the CDR3 is TGTGCCAGCAGCCCGACGGACCTGGGCCCAGAGACCCAGTACTTC.